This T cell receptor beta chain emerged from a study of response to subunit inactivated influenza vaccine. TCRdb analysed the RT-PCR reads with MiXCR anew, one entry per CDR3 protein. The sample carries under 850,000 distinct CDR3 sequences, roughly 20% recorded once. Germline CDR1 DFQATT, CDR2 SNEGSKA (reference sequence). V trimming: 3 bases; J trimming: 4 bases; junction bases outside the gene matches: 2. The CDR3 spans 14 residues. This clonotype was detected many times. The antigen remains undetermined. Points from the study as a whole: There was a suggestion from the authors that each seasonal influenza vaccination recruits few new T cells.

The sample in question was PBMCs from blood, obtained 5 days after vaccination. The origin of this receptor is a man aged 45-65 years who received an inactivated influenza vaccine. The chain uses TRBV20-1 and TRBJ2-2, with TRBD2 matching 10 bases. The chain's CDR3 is CSARLAGGTGELFF. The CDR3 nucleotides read TGCAGTGCTAGGTTAGCGGGAGGCACCGGGGAGCTGTTTTTT.